This TCR beta chain was retrieved from a study of Siglec-9 on CD8 T cells in melanoma (dated by TCRdb to between 2018 and 2020). Study-wide context: The study investigated Siglec-9 expression on CD8+ T cells and the role of Siglec-9 in regulating T cells in the melanoma tumor microenvironment.

What the work shows at the level of the full study, not this receptor alone: Siglec-9 was reported to mark and regulate an effector memory CD8+ T-cell subset that appeared to accumulate within melanoma tumors.

CDR1 and CDR2 (SGHRS, YFSETQ) derive from the germline V gene. Reading from cysteine to phenylalanine, the CDR3 counts 18 amino acids. The sequence is cut down to CDR3 DNA, 54 bases in frame from base 1. Unmatched junction bases come to 14, with V trimmed by 4 bases and J by 3 bases. A remark on this clone: Its recognized antigen is unknown. Per-base quality was not reported, and no clone a single base away is much larger than it.

Library preparation was by the immunoSEQ multiplex PCR assay. TCRdb's version of the immuneACCESS table is confined to in-frame rearrangements and falls short of the full clone set. An unresolved V gene accounts for under half of the shortfall where checked; the remainder is of unknown origin. Here the sample has approximately 35,000 clones; approximately 83% occur a single time. The ten most abundant clones make up more than 1.5% of the sample. The sequence came from a human donor in good health. Source material: Siglec-9- CD8+ T cells sorted from blood. The cell subset or site label of this sample denotes: CD8 T cells lacking Siglec-9. The sequence links TRBV5-1 to TRBJ2-1; 9 central nucleotides agree with TRBD1. The CDR3 in this case is CASSAYGQGNRHYNEQFF. The DNA is TGCGCCAGCAGCGCCTATGGACAGGGGAACCGACACTACAATGAGCAGTTCTTC.